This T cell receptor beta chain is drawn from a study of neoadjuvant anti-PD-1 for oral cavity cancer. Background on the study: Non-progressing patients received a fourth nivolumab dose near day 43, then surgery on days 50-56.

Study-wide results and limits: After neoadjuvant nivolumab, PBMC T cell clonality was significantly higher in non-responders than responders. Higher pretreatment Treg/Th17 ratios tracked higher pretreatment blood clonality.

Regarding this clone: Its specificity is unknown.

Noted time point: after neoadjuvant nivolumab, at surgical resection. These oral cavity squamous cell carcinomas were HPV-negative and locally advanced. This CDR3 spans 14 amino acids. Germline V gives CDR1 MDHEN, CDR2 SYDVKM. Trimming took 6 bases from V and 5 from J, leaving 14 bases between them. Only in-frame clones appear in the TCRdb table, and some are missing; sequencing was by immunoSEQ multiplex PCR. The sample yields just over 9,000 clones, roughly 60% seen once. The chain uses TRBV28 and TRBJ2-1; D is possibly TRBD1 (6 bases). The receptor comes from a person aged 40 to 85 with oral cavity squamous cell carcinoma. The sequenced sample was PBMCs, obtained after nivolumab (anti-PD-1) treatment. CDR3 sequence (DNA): TGTGCCAGCAGCCGGACAGCTTTTAACAATGAGCAGTTCTTC. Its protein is CASSRTAFNNEQFF.